The 5 T cell receptor beta chains below come from one sample, sequenced in a study of shared clonotypes between healthy human individuals. The protocol was immunoSEQ multiplex PCR, while the TCRdb copy is restricted to in-frame clones and leaves out a portion. The table shows about 490,000 clones, with about 80% occurring only once. Material for sequencing was PBMCs. Receptors were obtained from a middle-aged woman in good health. Some clones in this sample may be carry-over from other donors' samples.

Turning to this clone: One junction end does not reproduce the germline sequence, and a read error may be involved. The chain uses TRBV28 and TRBJ1-5, with D hard to call. The CDR3 runs 13 residues. Germline CDR1 MDHEN, CDR2 SYDVKM. The CDR3 coding sequence is TGTGTCAGCAGTTTATTTTCAAATCAGCCCCAGCATTTT. It specifies CVSSLFSNQPQHF.

This chain joins TRBV5-1 and TRBJ1-1; 7 bases match TRBD1. The CDR3 runs 13 residues. V lost 1 base and J lost 5; bases outside the gene matches: 2. The V gene's germline CDR1 is SGHRS and CDR2 YFSETQ. CDR3 DNA sequence: TGCGCCAGCAGCTTGTCAGGGGGGACTGAAGCTTTCTTT. Translated: CASSLSGGTEAFF.

The V gene is TRBV5-1, the J gene TRBJ2-2; 8 positions match TRBD2. Germline-derived CDR1 and CDR2 are SGHRS and YFSETQ. The length of the CDR3 is 18 residues. The ends lost 0 bases at V and 4 bases at J; junction bases unmatched: 11. Here the CDR3 reads CASSLATPGGLSTGELFF. CDR3 sequence (DNA): TGCGCCAGCAGCTTGGCCACTCCGGGAGGGCTGAGCACCGGGGAGCTGTTTTTT.

In DNA, the CDR3 is TGCGCCAGCAGCCAAGGCACCCTAGCGAGCTCCTACAATGAGCAGTTCTTC. Protein: CASSQGTLASSYNEQFF. The gene calls are TRBV4-3 and TRBJ2-1; D is perhaps TRBD2 (6 bases). The CDR3 is 17 amino acids. CDR1 is LGHNA and CDR2 is YSLEER in the germline V gene. Deletions cut 1 base from V and 0 bases from J, with 13 bases between.

The chain uses TRBV28 and TRBJ2-7; 7 bases match TRBD1. Germline-derived CDR1 and CDR2 are MDHEN and SYDVKM. This CDR3 contains 15 residues. The J segment lost 0 bases and the V segment lost 5 bases, leaving 7 bases of the junction unmatched. CDR3 residues: CASSVPTGISYEQYF. In DNA, the CDR3 is TGTGCCAGCAGTGTCCCGACAGGGATCTCCTACGAGCAGTACTTC.